This T cell receptor beta chain was documented in a study of metastatic and nonmetastatic thyroid tumors. Overall study context: Repertoires from malignant and benign thyroid patients were compared across blood and tumor or nodule tissue.

Ahead of thyroid surgery, no patient had received treatment of any kind. TCRdb re-called the PCR reads via MiXCR. The data hold about 42,000 clones, with about 12% observed a single time. This CDR3 is 15 amino acids long. Germline CDR1 LGHDT, CDR2 YNNKEL (reference sequence). Trimming cost V 5 bases and J 5 bases; bases outside gene matches: 4. This chain uses TRBV3-1 with TRBJ2-3; 13 bases agree with TRBD2. The receptor's source is a male donor with papillary thyroid cancer or a benign thyroid nodule (not recorded which). Some clones in this sample may be carry-over from other donors' samples. Source material: blood. The CDR3 DNA is TGTGCCAGCAGCGTCGGACTAGCGGGAGTAGATACGCAGTATTTT. Translated: CASSVGLAGVDTQYF.